This T cell receptor (beta chain) was identified in a study of Graves' ophthalmopathy and Graves' hyperthyroidism. Investigators amplified TCR beta CDR3 regions from RNA transcripts. Investigators did first-round RT-PCR with HTBI primers, then second-round multiplex PCR. A single record per CDR3 protein comes from TCRdb applying MiXCR to the multiplex PCR reads. The repertoire holds about 640,000 distinct CDR3 sequences, with about 38% as singletons. Moderate-to-severe activity, CAS ≥3, NOSPECS ≥4 and duration under 3 months were recorded for donors with ophthalmopathy. As regards this clonotype: The antigen remains undetermined.

CDR1 SNHLY and CDR2 FYNNEI come from the germline V gene. The CDR3 has 11 amino acids. Trimming removed 4 bases from V and 14 bases from J, with 11 bases in between. Study-level findings and limits: Sensitivity reached just under 90% and specificity 81.08% for a 13-signature model separating ophthalmopathy from stable hyperthyroidism.

Specimen: peripheral blood. The chain joins TRBV2 to TRBJ1-4; maybe TRBD1 (6 bases). This TCR was sampled from an adult man with Graves' ophthalmopathy. The CDR3 DNA reads as TGTGCCAGCAGTGGCAGGGGCAATCTGTTTTTT. This gives the protein CASSGRGNLFF.